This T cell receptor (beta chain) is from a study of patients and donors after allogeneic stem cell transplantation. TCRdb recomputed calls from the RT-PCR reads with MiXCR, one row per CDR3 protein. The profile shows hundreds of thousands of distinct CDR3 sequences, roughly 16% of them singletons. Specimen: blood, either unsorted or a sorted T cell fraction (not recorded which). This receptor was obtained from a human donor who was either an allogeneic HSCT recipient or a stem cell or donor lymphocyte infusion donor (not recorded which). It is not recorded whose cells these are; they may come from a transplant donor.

CDR3 coding DNA: TGTGCCAGCCGGCTAGCTGGCGGGGGGTCCTACAATGAGCAGTTCTTC. Amino acid sequence: CASRLAGGGSYNEQFF. The genes are TRBV6-2 or TRBV6-3 and TRBJ2-1, with TRBD2 identical over 8 bases. The CDR3 length is 16 residues. Germline lookup yields CDR1 MNHEY and CDR2 SVGEGT. V was pared by 8 bases and J by 1 base, with 10 bases of the junction left unmatched.